One and the same sample provided the 3 T cell receptor beta chains below, sequenced in a study of circulating and synovial CD4+ cells in juvenile arthritis. Generated by immunoSEQ multiplex PCR, the TCRdb table keeps only in-frame clones and is missing some. Altogether about 33,000 clones are present, over 90% being singletons, with the ten largest covering less than 0.2%. Sequencing was performed on CD4+ T cells from blood. Receptor source: a human donor with juvenile idiopathic arthritis.

With respect to this clone: In the same sample, other DNA sequences code for this CDR3. The chain links TRBV2 to TRBJ1-6; no clear D gene. V was shortened by 7 bases and J by 7 bases, with 17 bases between the two germline ends. The germline V gene has CDR1 SNHLY and CDR2 FYNNEI. The CDR3 sequence is 15 residues long. The CDR3 spells CASKEEATGNSPLHF. CDR3 nucleotides: TGTGCCAGCAAGGAGGAAGCGACGGGAAATTCACCCCTCCACTTT.

DNA for the CDR3: TGTGCCAGCAGCTGGACGGGACAGGCCCGCGGCTACACCTTC. Amino acid sequence: CASSWTGQARGYTF. This sequence joins TRBV5-6 and TRBJ1-2, with 8 bases matching TRBD1. The CDR3 is 14 residues long. Germline V gives CDR1 SGHDT, CDR2 YYEEEE. With V trimmed by 3 bases and J by 8 bases, 9 bases remained unmatched. Complete variable domain (other parts from reference TRBV5-6 and TRBJ1-2): DAGVTQSPTHLIKTRGQQVTLRCSPKSGHDTVSWYQQALGQGPQFIFQYYEEEERQRGNFPDRFSGHQFPNYSSELNVNALLLGDSALYLCASSWTGQARGYTFGSGTRLTVV.

The chain employs TRBV21-1 and TRBJ1-5; the D segment call TRBD1 is taken from the table without a DNA check. TRBV21-1 is labeled a pseudogene. The CDR3 loop spans 15 amino acids. CDR3: CASTRTGLTSGPQHF. In DNA, the CDR3 is TGTGCCAGCACAAGGACAGGATTAACGAGTGGGCCCCAGCATTTT.